This T cell receptor (beta chain) was captured by sequencing in a study of cytomegalovirus exposure and HLA in healthy donors. Study-wide points: TCR beta V- and J-gene trimming, according to a later analysis, was linked to a missense DCLRE1C variant.

This clone appeared once. No antigen is known for it. V was clipped by 2 bases and J by 2 bases; unmatched bases: 5. Germline assignment: CDR1 SGHTA and CDR2 FQGTGA. This CDR3 region has 16 residues. PCR involved 60 Vbeta and 13 Jbeta primers. The method was immunoSEQ multiplex PCR; TCRdb's version includes in-frame clones alone and lacks a portion of them. The sample includes some 150,000 clones, 60% to 80% of them seen just once. The chain carries TRBV7-3 and TRBJ2-3, with 9 bases matching TRBD2. This TCR came from a middle-aged man in good health and CMV-seronegative. Specimen: PBMCs. DNA for the CDR3: TGTGCCAGCAGCTTAGTCCTAGCGGGGAACACAGATACGCAGTATTTT. It yields the protein CASSLVLAGNTDTQYF.